This T cell receptor (beta chain) was identified during a study of T-cell reconstitution after alpha-beta-depleted transplantation in children. Study findings and constraints: After transplant, at about two months, alpha-beta T cells were reportedly derived from several hundred expanded graft clones.

With respect to this clonotype: What it recognizes is unknown.

Unique molecular identifiers were incorporated during preparation of the TCRbeta library. TCRdb fed the PCR reads into MiXCR, producing one record per CDR3 protein. The sample shows hundreds of thousands of distinct CDR3 sequences, 10% to 15% of them seen only once. The sequence derives from a male patient younger than 18 who had a stem cell transplant for acute myeloid leukemia, so the T cells may come from the graft donor. The material sequenced was PBMCs, mostly from graft donor cells, taken 360 days after TCRalphabeta/CD19-depleted stem cell transplant.

The CDR3 DNA follows: TGTGCCAGCAGCTACAGCGGGAGCCCTACCGGCAATGAGCAGTTCTTC. It codes for CASSYSGSPTGNEQFF. The rearrangement uses TRBV28 and TRBJ2-1, with 8 bases matching TRBD2. The length of the CDR3 is 16 residues. V dropped 6 bases and J dropped 6; count of bases not matched to a gene: 13. The germline gives CDR1 MDHEN, CDR2 SYDVKM.